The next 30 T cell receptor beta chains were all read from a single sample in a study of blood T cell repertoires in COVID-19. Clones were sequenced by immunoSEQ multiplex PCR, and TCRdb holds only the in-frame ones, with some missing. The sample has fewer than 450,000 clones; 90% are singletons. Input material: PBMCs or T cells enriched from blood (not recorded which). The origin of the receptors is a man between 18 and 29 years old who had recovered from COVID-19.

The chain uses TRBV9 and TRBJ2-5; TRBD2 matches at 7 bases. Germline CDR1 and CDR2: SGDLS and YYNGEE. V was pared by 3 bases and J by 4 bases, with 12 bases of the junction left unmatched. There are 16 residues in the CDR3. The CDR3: CASSEAGANGGETQYF. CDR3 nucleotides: TGTGCCAGCAGCGAGGCGGGAGCGAATGGCGGAGAGACCCAGTACTTC.

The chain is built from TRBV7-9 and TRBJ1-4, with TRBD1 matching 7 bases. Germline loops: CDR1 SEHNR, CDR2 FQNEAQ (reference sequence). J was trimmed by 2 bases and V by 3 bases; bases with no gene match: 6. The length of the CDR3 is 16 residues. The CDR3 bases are TGTGCCAGCAGCTTGGGCGACAGGGATACTAATGAAAAACTGTTTTTT. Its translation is CASSLGDRDTNEKLFF.

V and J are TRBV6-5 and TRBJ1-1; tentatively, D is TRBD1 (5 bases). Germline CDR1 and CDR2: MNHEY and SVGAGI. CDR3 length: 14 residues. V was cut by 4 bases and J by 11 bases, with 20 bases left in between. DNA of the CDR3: TGTGCCAGCAGTTCATCGGTCAGGGCCCAGGGTGCTTTCTTT. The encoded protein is CASSSSVRAQGAFF.

The CDR3 here is CASSGQLNQPQHF. The CDR3 coding sequence is TGCGCCAGCAGTGGACAGCTCAATCAGCCCCAGCATTTT. This chain uses TRBV10-2 with TRBJ1-5; perhaps TRBD1 as D (5 bases). The CDR3 runs 13 residues. Trimming stripped 4 bases from V and 3 bases from J, with 7 bases between. The germline V gene has CDR1 WSHSY and CDR2 SAAADI.

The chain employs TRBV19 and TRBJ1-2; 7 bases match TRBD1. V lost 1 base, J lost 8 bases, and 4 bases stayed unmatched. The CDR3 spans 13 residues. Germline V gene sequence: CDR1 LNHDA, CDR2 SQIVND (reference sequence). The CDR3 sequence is CASSIGQGVGYTF. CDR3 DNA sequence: TGTGCCAGTAGTATAGGACAGGGCGTGGGCTACACCTTC.

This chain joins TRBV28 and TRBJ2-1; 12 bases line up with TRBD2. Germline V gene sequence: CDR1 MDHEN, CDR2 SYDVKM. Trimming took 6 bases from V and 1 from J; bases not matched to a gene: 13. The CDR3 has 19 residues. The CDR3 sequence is CASSSLTSGGHKSYNEQFF. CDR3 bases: TGTGCCAGCAGCAGCCTGACTAGCGGGGGACATAAATCCTACAATGAGCAGTTCTTC.

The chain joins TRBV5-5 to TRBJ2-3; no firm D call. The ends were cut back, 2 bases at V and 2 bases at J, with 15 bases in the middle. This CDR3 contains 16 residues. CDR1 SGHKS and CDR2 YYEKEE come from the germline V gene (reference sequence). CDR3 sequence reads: CASSFSVVVPTDTQYF. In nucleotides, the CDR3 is TGTGCCAGCAGCTTCTCGGTGGTAGTCCCCACAGATACGCAGTATTTT.

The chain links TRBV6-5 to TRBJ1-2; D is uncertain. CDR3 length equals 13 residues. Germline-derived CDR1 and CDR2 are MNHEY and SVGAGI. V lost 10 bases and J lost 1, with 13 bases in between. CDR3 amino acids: CATAVELNYGYTF. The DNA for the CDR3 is TGTGCCACCGCCGTGGAGCTTAACTATGGCTACACCTTC.

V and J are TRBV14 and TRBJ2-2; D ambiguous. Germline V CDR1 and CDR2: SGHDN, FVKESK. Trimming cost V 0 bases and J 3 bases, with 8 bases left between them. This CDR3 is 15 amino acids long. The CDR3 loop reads CASSQDHRDTGELFF. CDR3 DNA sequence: TGTGCCAGCAGCCAAGATCACCGGGACACCGGGGAGCTGTTTTTT.

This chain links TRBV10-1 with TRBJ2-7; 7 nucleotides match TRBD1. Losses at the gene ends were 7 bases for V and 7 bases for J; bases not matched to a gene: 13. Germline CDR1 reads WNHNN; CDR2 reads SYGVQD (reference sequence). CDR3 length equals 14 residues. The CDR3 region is CASTIKGASGEQYF. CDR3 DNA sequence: TGCGCCAGCACCATAAAGGGGGCGTCGGGTGAGCAGTACTTC.

CDR3 sequence reads: CASSQDKAGLAGSSPPFF. The DNA of the CDR3 is TGCGCCAGCAGCCAAGATAAGGCGGGACTAGCGGGGTCCTCACCGCCGTTCTTC. The J gene is TRBJ2-1, the V gene TRBV4-1; 13 nucleotides match TRBD2. V was pared by 0 bases and J by 15 bases, with 17 bases of the junction left unmatched. Germline CDR1 reads MGHRA; CDR2 reads YSYEKL. CDR3 size: 18 residues.

CDR3 sequence reads: CASSQEQGERGYTF. CDR3 DNA: TGCGCCAGCAGCCAAGAGCAGGGGGAGAGGGGCTACACCTTC. V usage is TRBV4-1 and J usage is TRBJ1-2; the match to TRBD1 covers 7 bases. The germline V gene encodes CDR1 MGHRA and CDR2 YSYEKL. V was pared by 0 bases and J by 8 bases, with 6 bases of the junction left unmatched. The CDR3 extends over 14 amino acids.

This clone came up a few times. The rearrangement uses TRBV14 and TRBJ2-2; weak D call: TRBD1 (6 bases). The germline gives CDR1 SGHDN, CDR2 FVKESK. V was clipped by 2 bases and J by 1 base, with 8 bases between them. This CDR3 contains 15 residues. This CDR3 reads CASSQTGWNTGELFF. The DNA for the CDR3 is TGTGCCAGCAGCCAAACAGGGTGGAACACCGGGGAGCTGTTTTTT.

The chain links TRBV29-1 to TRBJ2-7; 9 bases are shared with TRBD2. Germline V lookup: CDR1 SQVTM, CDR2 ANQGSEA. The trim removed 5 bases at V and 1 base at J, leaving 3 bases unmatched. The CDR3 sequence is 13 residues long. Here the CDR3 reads CSVWLAGSYEQYF. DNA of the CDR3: TGCAGCGTTTGGCTAGCGGGGTCCTACGAGCAGTACTTC.

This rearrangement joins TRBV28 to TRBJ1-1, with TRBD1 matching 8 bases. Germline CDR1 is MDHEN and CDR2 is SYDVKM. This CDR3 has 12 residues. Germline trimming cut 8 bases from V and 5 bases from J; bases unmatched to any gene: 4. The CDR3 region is CASVRGLTEAFF. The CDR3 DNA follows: TGTGCCAGCGTCAGGGGGCTTACTGAAGCTTTCTTT.

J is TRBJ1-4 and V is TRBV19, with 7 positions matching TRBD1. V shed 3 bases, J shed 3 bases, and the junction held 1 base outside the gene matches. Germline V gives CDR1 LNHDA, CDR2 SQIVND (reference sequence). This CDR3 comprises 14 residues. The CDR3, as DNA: TGTGCCAGTAGTATCCAGGGGGCTAATGAAAAACTGTTTTTT. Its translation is CASSIQGANEKLFF.

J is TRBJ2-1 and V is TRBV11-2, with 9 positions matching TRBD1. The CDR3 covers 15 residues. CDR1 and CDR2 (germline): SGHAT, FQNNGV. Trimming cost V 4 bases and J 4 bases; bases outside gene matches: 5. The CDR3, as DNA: TGTGCCAGCAGCTCAGCGGACAGGGGTTACAATGAGCAGTTCTTC. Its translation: CASSSADRGYNEQFF.

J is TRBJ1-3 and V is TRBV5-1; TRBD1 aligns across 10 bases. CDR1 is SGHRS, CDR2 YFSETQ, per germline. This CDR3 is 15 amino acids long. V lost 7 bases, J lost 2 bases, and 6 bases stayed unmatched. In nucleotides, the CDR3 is TGCGCCAGCCGCCAAGGGACAGGGGCTGGAAACACCATATATTTT. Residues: CASRQGTGAGNTIYF.

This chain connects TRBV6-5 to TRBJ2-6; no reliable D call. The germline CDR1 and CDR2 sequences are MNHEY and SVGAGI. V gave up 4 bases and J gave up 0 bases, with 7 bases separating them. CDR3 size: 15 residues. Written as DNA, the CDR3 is TGTGCCAGCAGTTCCAGACTCTCTGGGGCCAACGTCCTGACTTTC. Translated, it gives CASSSRLSGANVLTF.

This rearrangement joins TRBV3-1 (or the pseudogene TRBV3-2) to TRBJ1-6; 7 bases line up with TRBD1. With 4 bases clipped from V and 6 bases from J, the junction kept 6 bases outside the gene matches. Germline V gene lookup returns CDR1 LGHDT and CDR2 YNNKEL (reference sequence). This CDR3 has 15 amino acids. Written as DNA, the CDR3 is TGTGCCAGCAGCCCAAGGACAGGTTCTAATTCACCCCTCCACTTT. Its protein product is CASSPRTGSNSPLHF.

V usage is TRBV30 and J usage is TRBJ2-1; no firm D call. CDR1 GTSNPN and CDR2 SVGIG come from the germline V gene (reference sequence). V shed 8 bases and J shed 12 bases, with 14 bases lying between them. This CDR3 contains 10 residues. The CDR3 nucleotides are TGTGCCCGCAGTGGCCCGGGGCAGTTCTTC. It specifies CARSGPGQFF. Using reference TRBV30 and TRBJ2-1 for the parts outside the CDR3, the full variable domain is SQTIHQWPATLVQPVGSPLSLECTVEGTSNPNLYWYRQAAGRGLQLLFYSVGIGQISSEVPQNLSASRPQDRQFILSSKKLLLSDSGFYLCARSGPGQFFGPGTRLTVL.

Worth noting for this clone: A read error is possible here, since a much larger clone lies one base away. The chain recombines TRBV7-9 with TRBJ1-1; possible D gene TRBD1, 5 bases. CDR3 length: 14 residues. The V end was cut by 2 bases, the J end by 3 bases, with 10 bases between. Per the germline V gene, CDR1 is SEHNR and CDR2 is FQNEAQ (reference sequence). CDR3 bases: TGTGCCAGCAGCTTATTGGGGGGTGACACTGAAGCTTTCTTT. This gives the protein CASSLLGGDTEAFF. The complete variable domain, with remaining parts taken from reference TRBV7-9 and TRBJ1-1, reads DTGVSQNPRHKITKRGQNVTFRCDPISEHNRLYWYRQTLGQGPEFLTYFQNEAQLEKSRLLSDRFSAERPKGSFSTLEIQRTEQGDSAMYLCASSLLGGDTEAFFGQGTRLTVV.

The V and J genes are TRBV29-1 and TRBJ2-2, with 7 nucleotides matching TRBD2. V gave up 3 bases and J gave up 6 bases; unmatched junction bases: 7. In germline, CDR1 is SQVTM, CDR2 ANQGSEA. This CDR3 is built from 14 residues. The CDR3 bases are TGCAGCGTTGAGGAAGCGGGATGGTCCGGGGAGCTGTTTTTT. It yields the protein CSVEEAGWSGELFF.

The CDR3 loop reads CASSSQGSGRLWNEQFF. The CDR3 DNA reads TGTGCCAGCAGCTCCCAAGGTAGCGGGAGGCTCTGGAATGAGCAGTTCTTC. This chain uses TRBV7-9 with TRBJ2-1; TRBD2 matches at 10 bases. The germline V gene encodes CDR1 SEHNR and CDR2 FQNEAQ (reference sequence). V lost 4 bases to trimming and J lost 7 bases; unmatched junction nucleotides: 13. The CDR3 is 17 amino acids.

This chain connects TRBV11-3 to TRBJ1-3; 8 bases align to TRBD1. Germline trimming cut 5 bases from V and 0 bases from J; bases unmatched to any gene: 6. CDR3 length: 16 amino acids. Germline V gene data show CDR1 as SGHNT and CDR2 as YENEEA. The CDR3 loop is CASSQQGGNSGNTIYF. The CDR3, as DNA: TGTGCCAGCAGCCAACAGGGGGGTAACTCTGGAAACACCATATATTTT. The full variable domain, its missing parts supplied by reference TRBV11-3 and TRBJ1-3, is EAGVVQSPRYKIIEKKQPVAFWCNPISGHNTLYWYLQNLGQGPELLIRYENEEAVDDSQLPKDRFSAERLKGVDSTLKIQPAELGDSAVYLCASSQQGGNSGNTIYFGEGSWLTVV.

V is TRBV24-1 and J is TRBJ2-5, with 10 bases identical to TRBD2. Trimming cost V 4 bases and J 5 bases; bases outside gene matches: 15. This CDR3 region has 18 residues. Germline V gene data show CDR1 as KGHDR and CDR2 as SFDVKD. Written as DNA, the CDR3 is TGTGCCACCAGTGACCCGACTAGCGGGTTTTTCTTTCTGGAGACCCAGTACTTC. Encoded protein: CATSDPTSGFFFLETQYF.

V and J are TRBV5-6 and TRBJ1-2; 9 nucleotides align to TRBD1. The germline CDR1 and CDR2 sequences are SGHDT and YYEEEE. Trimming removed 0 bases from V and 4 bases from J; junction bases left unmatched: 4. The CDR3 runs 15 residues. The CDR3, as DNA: TGTGCCAGCAGCTTGGTAGGGGACAGGGCCTATGGCTACACCTTC. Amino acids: CASSLVGDRAYGYTF.

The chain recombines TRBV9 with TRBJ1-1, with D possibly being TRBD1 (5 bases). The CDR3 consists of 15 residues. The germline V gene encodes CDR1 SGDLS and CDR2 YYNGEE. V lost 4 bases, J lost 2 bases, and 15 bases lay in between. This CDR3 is CASSFGPRVNTEAFF. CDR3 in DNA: TGTGCCAGCAGCTTCGGCCCCAGGGTCAACACTGAAGCTTTCTTT.

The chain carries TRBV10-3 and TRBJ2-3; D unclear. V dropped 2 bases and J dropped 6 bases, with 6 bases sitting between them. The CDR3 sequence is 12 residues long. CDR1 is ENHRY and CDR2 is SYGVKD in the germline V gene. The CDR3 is CAISEHSDTQYF. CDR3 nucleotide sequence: TGTGCCATCAGTGAGCACTCGGATACGCAGTATTTT.

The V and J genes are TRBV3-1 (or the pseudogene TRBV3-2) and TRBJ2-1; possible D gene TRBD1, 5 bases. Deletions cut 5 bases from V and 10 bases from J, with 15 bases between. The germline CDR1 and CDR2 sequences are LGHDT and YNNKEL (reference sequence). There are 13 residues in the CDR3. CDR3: CASSLRRQTEQFF. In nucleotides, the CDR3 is TGTGCCAGCAGCTTAAGGAGACAGACCGAGCAGTTCTTC.